This TCR beta chain was sequenced in a study of PD-1 blockade in classical Hodgkin lymphoma. Study-level points and caveats: The baseline diversity of complete responders showed similarity to that of newly diagnosed patients. A significant rise in TCR diversity was seen by C4D1 for CD4+ cells but not for CD8+ cells.

Relapses following autologous stem cell transplantation were seen in all patients, with brentuximab vedotin exposure varying. The CDR3 extends over 13 amino acids. Trimming shortened V by 2 bases and J by 3 bases, and 7 bases separated the two germline ends. Germline CDR1 reads SGHNT; CDR2 reads YENEEA. For this clone: Its antigen is still unknown.

Libraries were prepared by immunoSEQ multiplex PCR; TCRdb keeps only in-frame clonotypes and omits some of them. Here the sample spans just under 100,000 clones, roughly 83% being singletons. The sequence came from a human donor with classical Hodgkin lymphoma. This chain links TRBV11-3 with TRBJ1-1; D remains unclear. The sample here was peripheral blood mononuclear cells (PBMCs), taken at baseline. CDR3 protein: CASSLRVYTEAFF. Here the CDR3 DNA reads TGTGCCAGCAGCTTAAGGGTCTACACTGAAGCTTTCTTT.